The TCR beta chain under discussion was sequenced for a study of blood T cell repertoires in COVID-19. TCRdb's table, derived via immunoSEQ multiplex PCR, lists solely in-frame clones and lacks some. This sample has around 120,000 clones, with 70% to 90% found just once. The CDR3 covers 14 residues. The germline CDR1 and CDR2 sequences are SGHDT and YYEEEE. Trimming cost V 4 bases and J 5 bases, with 14 bases left between them. This sequence joins TRBV5-6 and TRBJ2-3, with TRBD2 as a possible D gene (6 bases). Sequenced input: PBMCs or T cells enriched from blood (not recorded which). This clonotype was sampled from a woman between 50 and 59 years old who had recovered from COVID-19. CDR3: CASSRDSLGDTQYF. The CDR3 DNA is TGTGCCAGCAGCCGGGACTCCCTCGGAGATACGCAGTATTTT.